A selection of T cell receptor beta chains follows, all from one sample in a study of T cell changes during pregnancy in multiple sclerosis. The data were produced by immunoSEQ multiplex PCR, yet TCRdb's version contains in-frame clones alone and is incomplete. This sample carries 90,000 to 120,000 clones, around nine tenths of them seen once, and the ten largest clones take around 1.2%. This specimen consisted of peripheral blood, obtained in the second trimester of pregnancy. The receptor set was obtained from a female donor with multiple sclerosis, enrolled in a pregnancy study. CDR3s include the opening cysteine and the closing phenylalanine or tryptophan. The D gene is left open where the match is weak. The listing skips clone size in some rows; elsewhere it reads once, few, many or a size class.

clone_size,d_call,j_call,v_call,cdr3_aa,cdr3_nt
NA,TRBD1,TRBJ1-2,TRBV28,CASSLSGQTYGYTF,TGTGCCAGCAGTTTATCGGGACAGACCTATGGCTACACCTTC
NA,TRBD2,TRBJ2-2,TRBV7-6,CASSFGLAGVEGTGELFF,TGTGCCAGCAGCTTTGGACTAGCGGGAGTAGAGGGCACCGGGGAGCTGTTTTTT
once,TRBD1,TRBJ1-5,TRBV19,CASRRTGDGQPQHF,TGTGCCAGTAGAAGGACAGGGGACGGTCAGCCCCAGCATTTT
NA,NA,TRBJ1-1,TRBV21-1,CASSKVNREEAFF,TGTGCCAGCAGCAAAGTTAACAGAGAAGAAGCTTTCTTT
NA,TRBD2,TRBJ2-1,TRBV7-7,CASSLVASGGYNEQFF,TGTGCCAGCAGCTTAGTGGCTAGCGGGGGTTACAATGAGCAGTTCTTC
NA,TRBD2,TRBJ2-1,TRBV5-6,CASTPGLSYNEQFF,TGTGCCAGCACCCCGGGACTATCCTACAATGAGCAGTTCTTC
once,NA,TRBJ1-5,TRBV29-1,CSVSQEANQPQHF,TGCAGCGTTTCCCAAGAGGCCAATCAGCCCCAGCATTTT
NA,NA,TRBJ1-1,TRBV5-6,CASSLGLQGGRSFF,TGTGCCAGCAGCTTGGGGTTGCAGGGTGGTAGGTCTTTCTTT
NA,NA,TRBJ2-7,TRBV29-1,CSVEDALQSGEQYF,TGCAGCGTTGAAGATGCTTTACAATCGGGCGAGCAGTACTTC
few,NA,TRBJ2-1,TRBV10-3,CAITDSYNEQFF,TGTGCCATCACCGACAGCTACAATGAGCAGTTCTTC
NA,TRBD2,TRBJ2-3,TRBV25-1,CASSDPFGGASDTQYF,TGTGCCAGCAGTGACCCGTTCGGGGGGGCCAGCGATACGCAGTATTTT
once,NA,TRBJ2-7,TRBV18,CASSEQGNYEQYF,TGTGCCAGCTCAGAACAGGGAAACTACGAGCAGTACTTC